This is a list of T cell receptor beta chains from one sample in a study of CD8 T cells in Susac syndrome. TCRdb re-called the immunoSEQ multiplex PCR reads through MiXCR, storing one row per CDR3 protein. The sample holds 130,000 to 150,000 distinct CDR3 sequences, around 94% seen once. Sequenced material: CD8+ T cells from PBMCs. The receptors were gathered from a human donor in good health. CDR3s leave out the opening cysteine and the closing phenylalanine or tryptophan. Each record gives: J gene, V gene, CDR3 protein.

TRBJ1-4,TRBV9,ASSDDREGDEKLF
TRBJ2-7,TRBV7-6,ASSPLLGSYEQY
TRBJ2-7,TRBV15,ATSSSGRVYEQY
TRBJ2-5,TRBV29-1,SVEGGRREPHQETQY
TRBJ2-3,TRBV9,ASSVRTGESDTQY
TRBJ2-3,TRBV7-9,ASSPSYTQY
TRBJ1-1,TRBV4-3,ASSQEVPSEAF
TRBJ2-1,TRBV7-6,ASLAHNEQF
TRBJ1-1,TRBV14,ASSWVENTEAF
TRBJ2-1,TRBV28,ASSRPSGSSYNEQF
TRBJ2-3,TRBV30,AWGSGVAVTDTQY
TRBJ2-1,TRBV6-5,ASSYQEYNEQF
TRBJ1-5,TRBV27,ASSPGTATNQPQH
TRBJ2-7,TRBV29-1,SVGQGAWYEQY
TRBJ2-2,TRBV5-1,ASSWGLAGDTGELF
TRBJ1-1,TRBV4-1,ASSPMGDTELTEAF
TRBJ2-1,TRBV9,ASSVVETVYNEQF
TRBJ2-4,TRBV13,ASSLGLQELAKNIQY
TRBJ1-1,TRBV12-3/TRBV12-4,ASSLGGRTF
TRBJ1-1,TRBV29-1,SGIMNTEAF
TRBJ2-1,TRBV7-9,ATTGAPYNEQF
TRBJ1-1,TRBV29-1,SVGPDRGLAEAF
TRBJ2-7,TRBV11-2,ASSLGDYEQY
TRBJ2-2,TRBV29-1,SADTGTAPGELF
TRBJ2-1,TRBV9,ASSAWRTGGDEQF
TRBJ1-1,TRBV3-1,ASSHAHIEAF
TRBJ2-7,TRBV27,ASSGQGFREQY
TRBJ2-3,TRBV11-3,ASSLSSFDTQY
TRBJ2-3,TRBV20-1,SARERLAGVVDTQY
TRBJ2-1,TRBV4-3,ASSQDLGDGEQF
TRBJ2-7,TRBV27,ASSPETGSSYEQY